There are many counts of the clone carrying this T cell receptor beta chain. Germline CDR1 and CDR2: ENHRY and SYGVKD. V was shortened by 10 bases and J by 4 bases, with 8 bases between the two germline ends. The CDR3 has 11 amino acids. TCRdb redid the calling of the RT-PCR reads with MiXCR, one entry per CDR3 protein. The sample includes more than 550,000 distinct CDR3 sequences, around 14% seen only once; the top ten take 3.6%. Input material: memory CD4+ T cells from blood. The source of this sequence is a female donor in good health, serving as a healthy control. The rearrangement links TRBV10-3 to TRBJ2-1; unclear D gene. Here the CDR3 DNA reads TGTGCCACCGGCCCTTACAATGAGCAGTTCTTC. It translates to CATGPYNEQFF.